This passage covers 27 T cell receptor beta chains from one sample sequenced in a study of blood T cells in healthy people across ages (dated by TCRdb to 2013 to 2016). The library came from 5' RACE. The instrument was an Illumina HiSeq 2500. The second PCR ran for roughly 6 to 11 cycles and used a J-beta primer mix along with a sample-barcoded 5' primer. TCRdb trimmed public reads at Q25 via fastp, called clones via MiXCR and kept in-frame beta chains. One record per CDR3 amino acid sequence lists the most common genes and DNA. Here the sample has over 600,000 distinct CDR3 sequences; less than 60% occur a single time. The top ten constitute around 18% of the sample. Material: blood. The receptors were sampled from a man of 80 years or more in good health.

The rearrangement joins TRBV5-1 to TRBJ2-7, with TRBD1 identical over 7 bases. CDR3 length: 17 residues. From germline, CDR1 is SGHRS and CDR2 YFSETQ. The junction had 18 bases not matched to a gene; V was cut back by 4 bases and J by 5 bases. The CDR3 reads CASSPTTGRPGADEQYF. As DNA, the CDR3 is TGCGCCAGCAGCCCAACGACAGGGAGACCAGGTGCGGACGAGCAGTACTTC.

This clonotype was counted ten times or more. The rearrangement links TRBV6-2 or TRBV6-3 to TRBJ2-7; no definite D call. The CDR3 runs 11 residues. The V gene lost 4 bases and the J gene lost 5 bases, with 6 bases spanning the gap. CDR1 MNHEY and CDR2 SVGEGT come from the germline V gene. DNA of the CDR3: TGTGCCAGCAGTTCCATCAACGAGCAGTACTTC. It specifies CASSSINEQYF.

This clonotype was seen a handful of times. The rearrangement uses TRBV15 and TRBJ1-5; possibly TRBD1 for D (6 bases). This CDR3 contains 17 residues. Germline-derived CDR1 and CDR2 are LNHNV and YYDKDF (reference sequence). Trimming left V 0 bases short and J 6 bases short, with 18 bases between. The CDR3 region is CATSRERAGARRQPQHF. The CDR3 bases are TGTGCCACCAGCAGAGAGAGGGCGGGGGCGCGGCGTCAGCCCCAGCATTTT. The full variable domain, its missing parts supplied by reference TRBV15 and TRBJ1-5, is DAMVIQNPRYQVTQFGKPVTLSCSQTLNHNVMYWYQQKSSQAPKLLFHYYDKDFNNEADTPDNFQSRRPNTSFCFLDIRSPGLGDTAMYLCATSRERAGARRQPQHFGDGTRLSIL.

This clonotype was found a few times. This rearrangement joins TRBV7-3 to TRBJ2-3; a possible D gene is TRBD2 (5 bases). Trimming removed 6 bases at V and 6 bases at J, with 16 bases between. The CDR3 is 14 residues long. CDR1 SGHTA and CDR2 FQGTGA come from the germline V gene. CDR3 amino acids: CASSTGGSSDTQYF. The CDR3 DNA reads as TGTGCCAGCAGTACTGGTGGGAGTTCCGATACGCAGTATTTT.

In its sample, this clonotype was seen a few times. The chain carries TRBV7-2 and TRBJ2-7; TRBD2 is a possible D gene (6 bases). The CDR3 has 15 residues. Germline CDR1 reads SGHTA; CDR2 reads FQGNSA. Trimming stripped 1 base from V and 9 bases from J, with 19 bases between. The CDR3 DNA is TGTGCCAGCAGCTTAGTTGCCGGGAGTAAGGGGCGGCAGTACTTC. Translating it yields CASSLVAGSKGRQYF. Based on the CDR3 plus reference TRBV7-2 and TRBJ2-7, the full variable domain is GAGVSQSPSNKVTEKGKDVELRCDPISGHTALYWYRQSLGQGLEFLIYFQGNSAPDKSGLPSDRFSAERTGGSVSTLTIQRTQQEDSAVYLCASSLVAGSKGRQYFGPGTRLTVT.

The CDR3 region has the DNA TGTGCCACCAGTGATAGTATCCGGGAGACCCAGTACTTC. As protein: CATSDSIRETQYF. The chain has TRBV24-1 and TRBJ2-5; D gene uncertain. Between the trimmed V and J ends, which lost 3 bases and 5 bases, there was a span of 9 bases. Germline V gene data show CDR1 as KGHDR and CDR2 as SFDVKD. The CDR3 loop spans 13 amino acids.

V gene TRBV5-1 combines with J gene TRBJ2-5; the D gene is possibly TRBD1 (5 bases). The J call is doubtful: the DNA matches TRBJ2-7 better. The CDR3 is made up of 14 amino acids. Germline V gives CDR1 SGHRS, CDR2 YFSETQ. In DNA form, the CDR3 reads TGCGCCAGCAGCTCGCAGGGATCCGACTACGAGCAGTACTTC. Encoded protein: CASSSQGSDYEQYF.

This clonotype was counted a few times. The CDR3 sequence: CSAYSLAGERNEQYF. For the CDR3, the DNA is TGCAGTGCCTACTCACTAGCGGGAGAACGCAATGAGCAGTACTTC. This chain links TRBV20-1 with TRBJ2-5, with 11 bases that match TRBD2. V dropped 6 bases and J dropped 11; count of bases not matched to a gene: 17. This CDR3 contains 15 residues. Germline V gives CDR1 DFQATT, CDR2 SNEGSKA (reference sequence).

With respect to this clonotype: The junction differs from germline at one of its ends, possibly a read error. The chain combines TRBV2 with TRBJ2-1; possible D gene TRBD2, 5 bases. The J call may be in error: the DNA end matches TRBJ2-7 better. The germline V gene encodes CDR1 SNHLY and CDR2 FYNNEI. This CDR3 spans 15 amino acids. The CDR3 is CACSVGGSAYNEQYF. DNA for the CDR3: TGTGCCTGCAGTGTTGGTGGGAGTGCCTACAATGAGCAGTACTTC.

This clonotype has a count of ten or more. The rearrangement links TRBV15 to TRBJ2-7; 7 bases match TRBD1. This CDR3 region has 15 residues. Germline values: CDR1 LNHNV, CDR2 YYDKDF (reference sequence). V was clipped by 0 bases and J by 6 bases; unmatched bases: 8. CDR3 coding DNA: TGTGCCACCAGCAGAGATCTCCTAGGGGGCGGCGAGCAGTACTTC. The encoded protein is CATSRDLLGGGEQYF.

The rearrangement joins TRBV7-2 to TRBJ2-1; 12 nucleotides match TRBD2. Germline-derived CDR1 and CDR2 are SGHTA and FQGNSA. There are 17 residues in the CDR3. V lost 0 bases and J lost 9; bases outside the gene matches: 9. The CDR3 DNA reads TGTGCCAGCAGCTTAGCGGTCCTAGCGGGAGGGCCAGGTGAGCAGTTCTTC. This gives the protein CASSLAVLAGGPGEQFF.

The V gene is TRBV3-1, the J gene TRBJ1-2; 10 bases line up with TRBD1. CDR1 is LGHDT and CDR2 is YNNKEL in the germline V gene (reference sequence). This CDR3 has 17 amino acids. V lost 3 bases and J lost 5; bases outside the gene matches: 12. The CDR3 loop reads CASSQRPGQGSEYGYTF. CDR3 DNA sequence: TGTGCCAGCAGCCAGAGACCGGGACAGGGGTCGGAATATGGCTACACCTTC.

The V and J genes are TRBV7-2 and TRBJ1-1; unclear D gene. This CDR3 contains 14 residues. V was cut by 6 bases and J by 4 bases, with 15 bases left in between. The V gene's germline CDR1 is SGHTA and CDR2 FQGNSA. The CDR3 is CASSPRTRATEAFF. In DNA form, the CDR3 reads TGTGCCAGCAGTCCCCGGACCCGCGCCACTGAAGCTTTCTTT. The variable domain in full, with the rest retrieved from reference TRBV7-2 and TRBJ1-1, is GAGVSQSPSNKVTEKGKDVELRCDPISGHTALYWYRQSLGQGLEFLIYFQGNSAPDKSGLPSDRFSAERTGGSVSTLTIQRTQQEDSAVYLCASSPRTRATEAFFGQGTRLTVV.

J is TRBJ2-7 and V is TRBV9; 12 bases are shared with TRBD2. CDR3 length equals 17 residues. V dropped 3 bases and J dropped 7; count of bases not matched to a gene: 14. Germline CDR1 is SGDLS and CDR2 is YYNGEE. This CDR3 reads CASSAPRASGRDTEQYF. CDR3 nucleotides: TGTGCCAGCAGCGCCCCCCGGGCTAGCGGGAGGGATACTGAGCAGTACTTC.

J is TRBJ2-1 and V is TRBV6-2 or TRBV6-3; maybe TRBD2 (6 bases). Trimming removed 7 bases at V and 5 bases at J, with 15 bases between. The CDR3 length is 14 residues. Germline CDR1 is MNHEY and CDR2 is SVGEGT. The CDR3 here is CASTGTSPDNEQFF. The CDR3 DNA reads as TGTGCCAGCACCGGGACTTCCCCCGACAATGAGCAGTTCTTC.

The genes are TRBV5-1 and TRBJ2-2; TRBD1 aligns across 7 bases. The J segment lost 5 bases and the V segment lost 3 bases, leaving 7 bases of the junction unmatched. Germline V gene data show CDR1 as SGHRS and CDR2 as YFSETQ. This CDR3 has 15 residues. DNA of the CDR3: TGCGCCAGCAGCTCTGACTACAGGGGAACCGGGGAGCTGTTTTTT. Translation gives CASSSDYRGTGELFF. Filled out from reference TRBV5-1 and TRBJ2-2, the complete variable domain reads KAGVTQTPRYLIKTRGQQVTLSCSPISGHRSVSWYQQTPGQGLQFLFEYFSETQRNKGNFPGRFSGRQFSNSRSEMNVSTLELGDSALYLCASSSDYRGTGELFFGEGSRLTVL.

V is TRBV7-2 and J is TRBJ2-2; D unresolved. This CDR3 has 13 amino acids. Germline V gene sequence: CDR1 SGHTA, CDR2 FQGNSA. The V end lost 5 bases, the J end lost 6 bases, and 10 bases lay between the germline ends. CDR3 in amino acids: CASSDLGPGELFF. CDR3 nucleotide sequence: TGTGCCAGCAGCGACCTAGGCCCCGGGGAGCTGTTTTTT.

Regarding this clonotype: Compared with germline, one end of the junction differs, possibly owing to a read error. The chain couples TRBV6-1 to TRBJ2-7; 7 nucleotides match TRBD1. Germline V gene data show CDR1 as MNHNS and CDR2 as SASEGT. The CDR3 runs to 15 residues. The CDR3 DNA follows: TGTGCCAGCAGTGAGGACAGGCTGCTGGTCTACGGGCAGTACTTC. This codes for CASSEDRLLVYGQYF.

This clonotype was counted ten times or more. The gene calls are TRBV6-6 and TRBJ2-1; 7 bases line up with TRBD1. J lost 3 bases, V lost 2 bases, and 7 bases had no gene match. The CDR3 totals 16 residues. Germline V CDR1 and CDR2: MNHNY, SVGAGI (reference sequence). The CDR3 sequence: CASSYRPGQDYNEQFF. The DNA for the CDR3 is TGTGCCAGCAGTTACCGGCCAGGACAGGACTACAATGAGCAGTTCTTC.

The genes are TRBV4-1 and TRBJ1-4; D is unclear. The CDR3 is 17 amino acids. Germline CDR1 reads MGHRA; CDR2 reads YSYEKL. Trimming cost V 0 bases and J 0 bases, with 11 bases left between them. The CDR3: CASSQEERTTTNEKLFF. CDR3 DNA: TGCGCCAGCAGCCAAGAGGAGAGAACGACAACTAATGAAAAACTGTTTTTT.

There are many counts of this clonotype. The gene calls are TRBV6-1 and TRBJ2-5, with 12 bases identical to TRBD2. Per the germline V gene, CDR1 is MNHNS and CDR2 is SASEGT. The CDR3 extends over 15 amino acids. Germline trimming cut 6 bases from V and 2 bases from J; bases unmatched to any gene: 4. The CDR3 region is CASRPTSGGQETQYF. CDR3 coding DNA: TGTGCCAGCAGACCGACTAGCGGGGGTCAAGAGACCCAGTACTTC.

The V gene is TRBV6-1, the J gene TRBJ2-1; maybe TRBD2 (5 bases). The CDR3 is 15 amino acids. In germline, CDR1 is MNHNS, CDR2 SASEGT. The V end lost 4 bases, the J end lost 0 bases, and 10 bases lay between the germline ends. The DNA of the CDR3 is TGTGCCAGCAGTGCCAAGACTACCTCCTACAATGAGCAGTTCTTC. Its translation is CASSAKTTSYNEQFF.

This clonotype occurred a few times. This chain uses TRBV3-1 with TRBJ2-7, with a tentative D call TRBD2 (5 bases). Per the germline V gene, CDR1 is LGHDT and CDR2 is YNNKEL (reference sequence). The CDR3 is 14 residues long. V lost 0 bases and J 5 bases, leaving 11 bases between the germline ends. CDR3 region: CASSQESGSHEQYF. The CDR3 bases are TGTGCCAGCAGCCAAGAGTCGGGGTCCCACGAGCAGTACTTC.

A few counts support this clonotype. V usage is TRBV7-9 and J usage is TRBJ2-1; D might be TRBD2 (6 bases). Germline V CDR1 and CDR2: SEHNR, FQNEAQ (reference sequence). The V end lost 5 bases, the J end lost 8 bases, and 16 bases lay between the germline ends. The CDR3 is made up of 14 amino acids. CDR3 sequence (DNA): TGTGCCAGCAGCCTCCGGGACTTTCGCGATGAGCAGTTCTTC. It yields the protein CASSLRDFRDEQFF.

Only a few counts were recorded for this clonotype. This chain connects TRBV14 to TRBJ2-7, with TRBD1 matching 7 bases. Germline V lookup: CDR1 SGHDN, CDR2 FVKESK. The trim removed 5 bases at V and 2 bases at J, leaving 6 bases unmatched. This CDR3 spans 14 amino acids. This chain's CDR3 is CASSRTGATYEQYF. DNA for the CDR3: TGTGCCAGCAGCAGGACAGGCGCAACCTACGAGCAGTACTTC.

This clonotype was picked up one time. CDR3 residues: CASSSVGASSYNEQFF. CDR3 nucleotides: TGTGCCAGCAGCTCAGTGGGGGCGAGTTCCTACAATGAGCAGTTCTTC. The V call is TRBV7-8, the J call TRBJ2-1, with D perhaps matching TRBD1 (6 bases). Trimming stripped 4 bases from V and 1 base from J, with 14 bases between. The CDR3 has 16 amino acids. Germline V CDR1 and CDR2: SGHVS, FQNEAQ.

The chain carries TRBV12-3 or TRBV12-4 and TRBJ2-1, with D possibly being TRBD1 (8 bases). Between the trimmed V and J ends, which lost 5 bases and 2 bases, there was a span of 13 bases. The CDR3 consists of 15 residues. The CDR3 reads CASSETGGAYNEQFF. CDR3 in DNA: TGTGCCAGCAGTGAAACAGGGGGGGCCTACAATGAGCAGTTCTTC.